This TCR beta chain comes out of a study of shared clonotypes between healthy human individuals. About this clone itself: The antigen remains unidentified.

Study-level results: Across a few donors, naive CD4 shared roughly 5%, naive CD8 under 4%, memory CD4 less than 2.5%, memory CD8 under 0.5%.

The V gene's germline CDR1 is MRHNA and CDR2 SNTAGT. This CDR3 is 14 amino acids long. V lost 4 bases to trimming and J lost 5 bases; unmatched junction nucleotides: 6. Assay used: immunoSEQ multiplex PCR; TCRdb lists only in-frame clones, some missing. The sample includes 2 million to 2.5 million clones, around 92% of them seen just once. The clonotype comes from a man younger than 35 in good health. Some clones in this sample may be carry-over from other donors' samples. The sequencing input was naive CD4+ T cells from PBMCs. Subset described: CD45RA+ positively selected. The V and J genes are TRBV6-4 and TRBJ2-7; TRBD1 matches 9 bases. The CDR3 region is CASSGGTGPHEQYF. As DNA, the CDR3 is TGTGCCAGCAGTGGGGGGACAGGGCCCCACGAGCAGTACTTC.